A few counts support the clone carrying this TCR beta chain. Its antigen is as yet unknown. The data derive from a study of T-cell memory formation after mild COVID-19. Study details: There were largely donor-specific TCR clusters.

It was 5'RACE with constant-segment primers that produced the TCR alpha and TCR beta cDNA libraries, which carried sample barcodes and UMIs. TCRdb reanalysed the 5' RACE reads using MiXCR and keeps one entry per CDR3 protein. Among 530,000 or so distinct CDR3 sequences, roughly 17% were seen once, and the ten largest hold about 7.4%. Per the germline V gene, CDR1 is SQVTM and CDR2 is ANQGSEA. The CDR3 covers 17 residues. Trimming removed 3 bases from V and 3 bases from J; junction bases left unmatched: 9. General study results and limits: Pre-infection memory held some responding clones, suggesting pre-existing cross-reactive T cells responded. Among contracting clones, CD4+ were mainly CM/EM and CD8+ enriched in EMRA.

The genes are TRBV29-1 and TRBJ2-6; 9 bases are a match to TRBD1. The clonotype comes from an adult woman who had mild COVID-19 (a few samples of this study predate the infection). Cell type and time point are not known. The sample taken for sequencing was PBMCs or a T cell subset sorted from them (not recorded which). The CDR3 reads CSVEELQGAGGANVLTF. The CDR3 DNA follows: TGCAGCGTTGAGGAACTACAGGGGGCGGGTGGGGCCAACGTCCTGACTTTC.